This passage covers 18 T cell receptor beta chains from one sample sequenced in a study of breast tumors, draining lymph nodes, adjacent tissues. The lymph nodes were axillary draining lymph nodes from breast cancer patients. TCRdb reprocessed the multiplex PCR reads with MiXCR, giving one entry per CDR3 protein. This sample has 150,000 to 250,000 distinct CDR3 sequences; 25% to 40% occur once, and the top ten carry 4.3%. Sequenced input: axillary lymph node tissue. The source is a female donor with breast cancer. Some clones in this sample may be carry-over from other donors' samples.

As to this clonotype: A much larger clonotype is one base distant, so this may be a read error. V gene TRBV6-1 combines with J gene TRBJ2-2; D ambiguous. The CDR3 loop spans 15 amino acids. Germline CDR1 reads MNHNS; CDR2 reads SASEGT. V dropped 6 bases and J dropped 0 bases, with 11 bases sitting between them. CDR3 sequence (DNA): TGTGCCAGCAGACTGGACCTCGCGAACACCGGGGAGCTGTTTTTT. Amino acids: CASRLDLANTGELFF.

This clonotype appeared a few times. The rearrangement joins TRBV6-2 or TRBV6-3 to TRBJ1-4; the D is unclear. CDR3 length: 17 residues. Germline values: CDR1 MNHEY, CDR2 SVGEGT. Deletions cut 2 bases from V and 7 bases from J, with 20 bases between. CDR3 sequence: CASSYPLGRAWTEKLFF. The CDR3 DNA follows: TGTGCCAGCAGTTACCCGCTCGGACGGGCGTGGACTGAAAAACTGTTTTTT.

In its sample, this clonotype was seen many times. This rearrangement joins TRBV20-1 to TRBJ1-6; the match to TRBD1 covers 7 bases. This CDR3 has 12 amino acids. Trimming removed 4 bases from V and 9 bases from J; junction bases left unmatched: 3. Germline V gives CDR1 DFQATT, CDR2 SNEGSKA (reference sequence). The CDR3 DNA reads as TGCAGTGCTATGACAGGGTCTTCACCCCTCCACTTT. This encodes CSAMTGSSPLHF.

The chain uses TRBV29-1 and TRBJ2-3; no reliable D call. This CDR3 contains 11 residues. Trimming cost V 7 bases and J 8 bases, with 13 bases left between them. Germline V gene data show CDR1 as SQVTM and CDR2 as ANQGSEA. The CDR3 DNA sequence: TGCAGCGGGAGAGGCTGGGGTACGCAGTATTTT. It is translated as CSGRGWGTQYF.

A note on this clonotype: A single base separates this from a much larger clone, so it may be a read error. The chain is built from TRBV20-1 and TRBJ1-3; D not certain. The CDR3 spans 12 residues. The germline gives CDR1 DFQATT, CDR2 SNEGSKA (reference sequence). CDR3 protein: CSGLHSGNTTYF. CDR3 nucleotides: TGCAGTGGCTTACACTCTGGAAACACCACATATTTT.

The table lists this clonotype with many counts. The gene calls are TRBV7-2 and TRBJ2-7; no firm D call. Between the trimmed V and J ends, which lost 1 base and 0 bases, there was a span of 10 bases. The CDR3 loop spans 15 amino acids. The germline V gene has CDR1 SGHTA and CDR2 FQGNSA. Here the CDR3 DNA reads TGTGCCAGCAGCTTAGGTTTGGGGTCCTCCTACGAGCAGTACTTC. Translated, it gives CASSLGLGSSYEQYF.

The gene calls are TRBV20-1 and TRBJ1-4; 10 bases fit TRBD1. The trim removed 0 bases at V and 8 bases at J, leaving 9 bases unmatched. CDR3 length: 16 amino acids. Germline V gene lookup returns CDR1 DFQATT and CDR2 SNEGSKA (reference sequence). CDR3 bases: TGCAGTGCTAGAGATCCGAGGGACAGGGGTTGGGAAAAACTGTTTTTT. Translating gives CSARDPRDRGWEKLFF.

This clonotype has ten or more counts. This chain's CDR3 is CASMAGLAGVNEQYF. The CDR3 region has the DNA TGTGCCAGCATGGCTGGGCTAGCGGGGGTCAATGAGCAGTATTTT. This chain connects TRBV2 to TRBJ2-3, with TRBD2 identical over 10 bases. The CDR3 runs to 15 residues. Germline values: CDR1 SNHLY, CDR2 FYNNEI. V was pared by 7 bases and J by 11 bases, with 15 bases of the junction left unmatched.

The chain links TRBV7-2 to TRBJ2-7; 11 bases map to TRBD2. The CDR3 sequence is 15 residues long. In germline, CDR1 is SGHTA, CDR2 FQGNSA. V lost 5 bases and J lost 5; bases outside the gene matches: 8. The CDR3 loop is CASSVLLAGGNEQYF. CDR3 bases: TGTGCCAGCAGCGTACTCCTAGCGGGAGGTAACGAGCAGTACTTC.

This clonotype was detected a few times. The gene calls are TRBV20-1 and TRBJ2-3; 8 bases map to TRBD2. Germline CDR1 is DFQATT and CDR2 is SNEGSKA (reference sequence). The CDR3 extends over 15 amino acids. V was clipped by 3 bases and J by 0 bases; unmatched bases: 5. The CDR3 spells CSASHGGGSTDTQYF. The CDR3 bases are TGCAGTGCTAGTCACGGGGGGGGAAGCACAGATACGCAGTATTTT.

This clonotype was counted many times. V gene TRBV12-3 or TRBV12-4 combines with J gene TRBJ2-1; D possibly corresponds to TRBD1 (6 bases). This CDR3 comprises 14 residues. Trimming stripped 2 bases from V and 7 bases from J, with 12 bases between. The CDR3 reads CASSLRQGLNEQFF. CDR3 DNA sequence: TGTGCCAGCAGTTTACGGCAGGGGCTTAATGAGCAGTTCTTC.

The chain combines TRBV7-8 with TRBJ2-3; no clear D. This CDR3 comprises 11 residues. Looked up from germline, CDR1 is SGHVS and CDR2 is FQNEAQ. CDR3 sequence reads: CASPSADTQYF. CDR3 coding DNA: TGTGCTAGCCCCTCGGCAGATACGCAGTATTTT.

The genes are TRBV6-2 or TRBV6-3 and TRBJ1-6; TRBD1 is a possible D gene (5 bases). This CDR3 contains 15 residues. Germline V gene data show CDR1 as MNHEY and CDR2 as SVGEGT. Trimming took 5 bases from V and 8 from J, leaving 16 bases between them. Here the CDR3 DNA reads TGTGCCAGCAGTCGGGGACTCCCGGTGGATTCACCCCTCCACTTT. Translation gives CASSRGLPVDSPLHF.

This clonotype was found many times. This chain links TRBV29-1 with TRBJ2-7; the D call may be TRBD1 or TRBD2 (6 bases each). V was shortened by 3 bases and J by 0 bases, with 9 bases between the two germline ends. Germline V gives CDR1 SQVTM, CDR2 ANQGSEA. This CDR3 is built from 13 residues. In DNA form, the CDR3 reads TGCAGCGTTGAGCGGGACACCTCCTACGAGCAGTACTTC. It codes for CSVERDTSYEQYF.

With respect to this clonotype: A junction boundary mismatches the germline segment, possibly from a read error. This chain joins TRBV6-5 and TRBJ1-6; D uncertain. CDR1 and CDR2 (germline): MNHEY, SVGAGI. The CDR3 consists of 15 residues. CDR3 sequence (DNA): TGTGCCAGCAGTCACTCCACAGCGCTACAAGGCCGTCTCCACTTT. Translation gives CASSHSTALQGRLHF.

This clonotype was found once. A read error may explain this, as a much larger clone is one base away. V gene TRBV5-4 combines with J gene TRBJ2-1; the D call may be TRBD1 or TRBD2 (5 bases each). Germline values: CDR1 SGHNT, CDR2 YYREEE (reference sequence). V shed 4 bases and J shed 9 bases, with 17 bases lying between them. The CDR3 has 14 residues. The CDR3 loop is CASSPGTAEGEQFF. The CDR3 nucleotides are TGTGCCAGCAGCCCTGGGACGGCCGAAGGTGAGCAGTTCTTC.

In this sample, this clonotype turned up a few times. A much bigger clone sits one base away, suggesting this may be a read error. The chain links TRBV5-1 to TRBJ2-5; D remains ambiguous. This CDR3 comprises 11 residues. Germline CDR1 reads SGHRS; CDR2 reads YFSETQ. The V gene lost 10 bases and the J gene lost 3 bases, with 10 bases spanning the gap. The CDR3 coding sequence is TGCGCCGCCCCTAAAAAAGAGACCCAGTACTTC. Protein: CAAPKKETQYF.

This clonotype appeared many times. The J gene is TRBJ2-1, the V gene TRBV9; D is possibly TRBD2 (5 bases). The ends were cut back, 4 bases at V and 8 bases at J, with 13 bases in the middle. Germline CDR1 reads SGDLS; CDR2 reads YYNGEE. This CDR3 has 13 amino acids. CDR3 in amino acids: CASSPSPEDEQFF. DNA of the CDR3: TGTGCCAGCAGCCCAAGTCCGGAGGATGAGCAGTTCTTC.